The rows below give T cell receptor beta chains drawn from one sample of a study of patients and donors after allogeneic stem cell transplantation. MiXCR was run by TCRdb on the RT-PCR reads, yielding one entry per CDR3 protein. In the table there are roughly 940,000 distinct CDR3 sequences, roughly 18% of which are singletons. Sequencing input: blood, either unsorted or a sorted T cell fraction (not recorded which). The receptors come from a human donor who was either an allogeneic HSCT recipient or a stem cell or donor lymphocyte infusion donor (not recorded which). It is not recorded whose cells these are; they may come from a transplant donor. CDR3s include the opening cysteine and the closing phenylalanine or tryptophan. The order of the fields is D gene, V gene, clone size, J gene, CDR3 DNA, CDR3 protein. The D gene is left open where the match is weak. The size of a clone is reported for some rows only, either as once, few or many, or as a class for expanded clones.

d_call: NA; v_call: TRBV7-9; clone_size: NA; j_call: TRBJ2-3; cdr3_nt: TGTGCCAGCAGCGACGGGACTGGCACAGATACGCAGTATTTT; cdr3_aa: CASSDGTGTDTQYF
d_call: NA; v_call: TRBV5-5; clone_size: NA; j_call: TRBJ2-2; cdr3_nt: TGTGCCAGCAGCTTGGCTCCTCTCGGGGAGCTGTTTTTT; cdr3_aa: CASSLAPLGELFF
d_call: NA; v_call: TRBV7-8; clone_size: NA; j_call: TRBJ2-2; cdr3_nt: TGTGCCAGCAGCTTAGCGGAAGGGGGCACCGGGGAGCTGTTTTTT; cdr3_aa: CASSLAEGGTGELFF
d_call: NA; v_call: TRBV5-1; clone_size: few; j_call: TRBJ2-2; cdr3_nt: TGCGCCAGCAGCTCCCCGGAGACGGGCACCGGGGAGCTGTTTTTT; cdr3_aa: CASSSPETGTGELFF
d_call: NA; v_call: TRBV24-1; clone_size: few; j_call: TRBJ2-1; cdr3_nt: TGTGCCACCAGTGACCGCAGCTATACTAGTTTTGAGCAGTTCTTC; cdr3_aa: CATSDRSYTSFEQFF
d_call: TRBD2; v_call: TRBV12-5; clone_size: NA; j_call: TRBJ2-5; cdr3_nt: TGTGCTAGTGGTTTGGAGGGGACTAGCAGACAAGAGACCCAGTACTTC; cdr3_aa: CASGLEGTSRQETQYF
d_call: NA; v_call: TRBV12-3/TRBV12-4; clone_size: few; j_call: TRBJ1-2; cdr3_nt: TGTGCCAGCAGCCCGGAAGGGTTGAACTATGGCTACACCTTC; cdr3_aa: CASSPEGLNYGYTF
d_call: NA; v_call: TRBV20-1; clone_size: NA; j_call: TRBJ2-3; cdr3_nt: TGCAGTGCTAGTATTAGCGCAGATACGCAGTATTTT; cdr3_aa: CSASISADTQYF
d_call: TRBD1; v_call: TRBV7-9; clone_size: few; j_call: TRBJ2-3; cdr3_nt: TGTGCCAGCAGCTTATACGCCGGGACAGGTGACACAGATACGCAGTATTTT; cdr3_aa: CASSLYAGTGDTDTQYF
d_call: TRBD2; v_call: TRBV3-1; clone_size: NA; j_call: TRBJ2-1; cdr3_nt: TGTGCCAGCAGCCCGGGACTAGCGGGAGGCAAACACAACAATGAGCAGTTCTTC; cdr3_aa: CASSPGLAGGKHNNEQFF
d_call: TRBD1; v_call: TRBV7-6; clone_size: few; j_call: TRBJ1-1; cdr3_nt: TGTGCCAGCAGCTTAGGAGGGGGAATTGGGACAGGGGAAACTGAAGCTTTCTTT; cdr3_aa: CASSLGGGIGTGETEAFF
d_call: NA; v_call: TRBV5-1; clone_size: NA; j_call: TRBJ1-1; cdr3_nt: TGCGCCAGCAGACGGCAGGGGCTAGGGATCAGGAGCACTGAAGCTTTCTTT; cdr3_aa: CASRRQGLGIRSTEAFF
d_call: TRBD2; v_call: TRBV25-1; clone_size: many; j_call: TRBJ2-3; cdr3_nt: TGTGCCAGCAGTGAATACGGTAGCGGGAGCGGGGATACGCAGTATTTT; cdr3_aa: CASSEYGSGSGDTQYF
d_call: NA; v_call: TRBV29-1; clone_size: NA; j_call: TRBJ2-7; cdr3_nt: TGCATCGCGGGACACTTCTCAAACGAGCAGTACTTC; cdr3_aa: CIAGHFSNEQYF
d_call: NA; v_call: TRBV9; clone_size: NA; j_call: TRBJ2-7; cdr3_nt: TGTGCCAGCAGCCCCTTCGTTAGGGGCTACGAGCAGTACTTC; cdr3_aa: CASSPFVRGYEQYF
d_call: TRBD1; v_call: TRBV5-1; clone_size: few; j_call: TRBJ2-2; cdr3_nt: TGCGCCAGCAGACCCGCCGGACAGGGGGCTTGGGGCACCGGGGAGCTGTTTTTT; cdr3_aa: CASRPAGQGAWGTGELFF
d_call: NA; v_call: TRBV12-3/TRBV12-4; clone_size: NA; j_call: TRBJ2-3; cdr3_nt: TGTGCCAGCAGGCATAGCTATAGCACAGATACGCAGTATTTT; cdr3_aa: CASRHSYSTDTQYF
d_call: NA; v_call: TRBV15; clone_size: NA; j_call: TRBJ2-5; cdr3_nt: TGTGCCACCAGCTCCCGGACAGTCCAAGAGACCCAGTACTTC; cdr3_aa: CATSSRTVQETQYF
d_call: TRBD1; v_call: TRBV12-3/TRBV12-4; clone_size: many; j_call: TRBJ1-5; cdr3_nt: TGTGCCAGCAGCCCGGGACAGGGGGCGCACGGCAATCAGCCCCAGCATTTT; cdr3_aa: CASSPGQGAHGNQPQHF
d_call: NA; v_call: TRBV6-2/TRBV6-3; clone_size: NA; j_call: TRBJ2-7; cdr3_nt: TGTGCCAGCAGTTACTCCGCGATAGCTGGGGAGCAGTACTTC; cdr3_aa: CASSYSAIAGEQYF
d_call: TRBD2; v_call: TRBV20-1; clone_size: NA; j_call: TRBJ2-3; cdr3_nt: TGCAGTGCTAGAGATCTGGGGACTAGCGATTATCCAGATACGCAGTATTTT; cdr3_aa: CSARDLGTSDYPDTQYF
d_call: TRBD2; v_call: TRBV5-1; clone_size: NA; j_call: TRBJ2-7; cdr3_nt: TGCGCCAGCAGCTTGGAGACTAGCGGGTACTACGAGCAGTACTTC; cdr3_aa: CASSLETSGYYEQYF
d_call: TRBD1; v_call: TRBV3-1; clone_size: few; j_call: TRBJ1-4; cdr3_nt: TGTGCCAGCAGCCAGGGGAGGACAGGTCGTAATGAAAAACTGTTTTTT; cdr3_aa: CASSQGRTGRNEKLFF
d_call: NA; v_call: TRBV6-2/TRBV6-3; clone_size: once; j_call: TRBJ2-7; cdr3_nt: TGTGCCAGCAGTTACCCGGCCAGGGGGCAGTACTTC; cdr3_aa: CASSYPARGQYF
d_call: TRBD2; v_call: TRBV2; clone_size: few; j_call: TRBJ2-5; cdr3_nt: TGTGCCAGCATGCTAGCGGGAGGGCCTGGGGAGACCCAGTACTTC; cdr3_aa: CASMLAGGPGETQYF
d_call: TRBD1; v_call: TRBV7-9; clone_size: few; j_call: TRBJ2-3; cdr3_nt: TGTGCCAGCAGCTCTGGACAGGGGCAAACAGATACGCAGTATTTT; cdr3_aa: CASSSGQGQTDTQYF
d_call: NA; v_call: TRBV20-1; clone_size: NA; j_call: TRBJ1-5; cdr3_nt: TGCAGTGCTAGAACAGGTCAGCCCCAGCATTTT; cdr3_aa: CSARTGQPQHF
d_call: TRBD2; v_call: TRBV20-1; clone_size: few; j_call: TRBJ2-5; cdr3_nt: TGCAGTGCTCAGAGACTAGCAGAAGAGACCCAGTACTTC; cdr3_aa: CSAQRLAEETQYF
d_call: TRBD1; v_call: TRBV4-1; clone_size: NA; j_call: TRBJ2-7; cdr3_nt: TGCGCCAGCAGCCAAGTAACAGGGGCCAACTCCTACGAGCAGTACTTC; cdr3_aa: CASSQVTGANSYEQYF
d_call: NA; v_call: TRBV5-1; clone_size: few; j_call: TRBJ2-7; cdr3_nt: TGCGCCAGCAGCTTGGAGGACGCCTCCGAGCAGTACTTC; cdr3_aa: CASSLEDASEQYF
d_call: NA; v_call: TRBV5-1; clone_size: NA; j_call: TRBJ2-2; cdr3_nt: TGCGCCAGCAGCTTGGGACAGGTCATCACCGGGGAGCTGTTTTTT; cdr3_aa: CASSLGQVITGELFF